Following are 8 T cell receptor beta chains from one sample sequenced in a study of glioma-infiltrating T cells. The iRepertoire nested amplicon-rescue multiplex PCR amplified TCR alpha and beta CDR3s from RNA. TCRdb re-called the multiplex PCR reads through MiXCR, storing one row per CDR3 protein. Of about 180,000 distinct CDR3 sequences listed, under 55% are singletons. The sequenced material came from glioma tissue, nonneoplastic brain tissue, or PBMCs (not recorded which). These receptors were taken from a human donor with low-grade glioma or glioblastoma, undergoing nonglioma brain surgery, or in good health (not recorded which).

Remarks on this clonotype: It may be a read error: a sequence one base away is much more abundant. The V and J genes are TRBV2 and TRBJ2-1, with 8 bases fitting TRBD2. Germline lookup yields CDR1 SNHLY and CDR2 FYNNEI. The CDR3 sequence is 12 residues long. The DNA for the CDR3 is TGTACCAGCAGCTCTAGCGGGAATGAGCAGTTCTTC. Amino acids: CTSSSSGNEQFF.

This clonotype was observed many times. V gene TRBV28 combines with J gene TRBJ2-6; D unclear. Trimming removed 3 bases from V and 0 bases from J, with 12 bases in between. Germline assignment: CDR1 MDHEN and CDR2 SYDVKM. The CDR3 loop spans 17 amino acids. CDR3 residues: CASSFSGGSSGANVLTF. Here the CDR3 DNA reads TGTGCCAGCAGTTTCTCAGGTGGAAGCTCTGGGGCCAACGTCCTGACTTTC.

The V gene is TRBV4-2, the J gene TRBJ1-2; 8 bases map to TRBD1. Germline V CDR1 and CDR2: LGHNA, YNFKEQ. This CDR3 spans 18 amino acids. With V trimmed by 0 bases and J by 5 bases, 14 bases remained unmatched. CDR3: CASSQERLGGTGIYGYTF. CDR3 DNA sequence: TGTGCCAGCAGCCAAGAGCGTTTAGGCGGGACAGGCATTTATGGCTACACCTTC.

A word on this clonotype: One base away lies a much larger clone, so this may be a sequencing read error. V usage is TRBV3-1 and J usage is TRBJ1-1; 11 bases match TRBD1. Trimming cost V 0 bases and J 6 bases; bases outside gene matches: 3. CDR3 size: 15 residues. Per germline, CDR1 LGHDT and CDR2 YNNKEL (reference sequence). This CDR3 is CASSQEGQGVSEAFF. The CDR3 nucleotides read TGTGCCAGCAGCCAAGAGGGACAGGGGGTGTCTGAAGCTTTCTTT. Supplemented by reference TRBV3-1 and TRBJ1-1, the full variable domain reads DTAVSQTPKYLVTQMGNDKSIKCEQNLGHDTMYWYKQDSKKFLKIMFSYNNKELIINETVPNRFSPKSPDKAHLNLHINSLELGDSAVYFCASSQEGQGVSEAFFGQGTRLTVV.

On this clonotype itself: A much larger clone is a single base away; this may be a read error. V is TRBV6-1 and J is TRBJ2-5; D tentatively fits TRBD1 or TRBD2 (5 bases each). The CDR3 sequence is 12 residues long. Looked up from germline, CDR1 is MNHNS and CDR2 is SASEGT. The CDR3 region has the DNA TGTGACAGCAAGGGGAGCGGAGAGACCCGGTACTTC. This translates into CDSKGSGETRYF.

This rearrangement joins TRBV12-3 or TRBV12-4 to TRBJ1-2; 8 bases are shared with TRBD1. The ends lost 5 bases at V and 0 bases at J; junction bases unmatched: 14. The CDR3 is 18 amino acids. CDR3 sequence: CASSPRGDRRRSNYGYTF. In DNA form, the CDR3 reads TGTGCCAGCAGTCCCCGTGGGGACAGGAGAAGATCTAACTATGGCTACACCTTC.

In its sample, this clonotype was seen a few times. The rearrangement uses TRBV5-1 and TRBJ2-1; 9 nucleotides align to TRBD2. J gave up 0 bases and V 0 bases, and 7 bases lay outside the gene matches. The germline CDR1 and CDR2 sequences are SGHRS and YFSETQ. CDR3 length equals 18 residues. CDR3 sequence reads: CASSLGGSSGSSYNEQFF. CDR3 nucleotide sequence: TGCGCCAGCAGCTTGGGAGGTAGTAGCGGGAGCTCCTACAATGAGCAGTTCTTC.

The chain links TRBV24-1 to TRBJ2-1; TRBD2 aligns across 7 bases. The germline V gene has CDR1 KGHDR and CDR2 SFDVKD. V shed 9 bases and J 7 bases; nucleotides not matched to a gene: 14. The CDR3 is 15 amino acids. As DNA, the CDR3 is TGTGCCACCGGATCTAGAGGGAGGGCGCTTAATGAGCAGTTCTTC. It translates to CATGSRGRALNEQFF.